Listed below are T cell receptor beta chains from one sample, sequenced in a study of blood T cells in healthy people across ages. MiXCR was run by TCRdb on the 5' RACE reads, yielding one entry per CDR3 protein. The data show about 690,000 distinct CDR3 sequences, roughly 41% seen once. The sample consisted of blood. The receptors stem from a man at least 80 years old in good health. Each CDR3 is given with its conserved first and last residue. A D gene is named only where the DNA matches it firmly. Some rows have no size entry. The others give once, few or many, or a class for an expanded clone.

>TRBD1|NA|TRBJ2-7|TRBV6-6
TGTGCCAGCACCACAGCCGGGACAGGAAGCTCCTACGAGCAGTACTTC
CASTTAGTGSSYEQYF
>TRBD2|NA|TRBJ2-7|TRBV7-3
TGTGCCAGCAGCCCATCTCTAGCGGGAGGGCCCCACGAGCAGTACTTC
CASSPSLAGGPHEQYF
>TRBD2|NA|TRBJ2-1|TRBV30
TGTGCCCGCGAGCGGGAGGGTAACAAGGAGCAGTTCTTC
CAREREGNKEQFF
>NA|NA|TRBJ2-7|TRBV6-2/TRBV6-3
TGTGCCAGCAGTTACGGGGCATCCTACGAGCAGTACTTC
CASSYGASYEQYF
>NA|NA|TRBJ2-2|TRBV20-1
TGCAGTGCTAGAGCGGGATGGTCGATCGGGGAGCTGTTTTTT
CSARAGWSIGELFF
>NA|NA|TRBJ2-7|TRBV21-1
TGTGCCAGCAGCCAAGGGACAGGGTATTGCGAGCAGTACTTC
CASSQGTGYCEQYF
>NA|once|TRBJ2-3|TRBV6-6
TGTGCCAGCAGTTACGGAGCGGGTCCCACAGATACGCAGTATTTT
CASSYGAGPTDTQYF
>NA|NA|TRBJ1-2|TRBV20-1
TGCAGTACTCGCGCGACCTCCGGAACCGGCTACACCTTC
CSTRATSGTGYTF
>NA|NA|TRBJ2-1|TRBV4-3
TGCGCCAGCAGCCAAGAATGGGGGCGCAGGAGACTTTACAATGAGCAGTTCTTC
CASSQEWGRRRLYNEQFF
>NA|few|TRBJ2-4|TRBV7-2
TGTGCCAGCAGCTTTGGACAGCTGATAGCCAAAAACATTCAGTACTTC
CASSFGQLIAKNIQYF
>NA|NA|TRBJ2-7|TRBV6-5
TGTGCCAGCAGTTACCGGGAAGGCGAGCAGTACTTC
CASSYREGEQYF
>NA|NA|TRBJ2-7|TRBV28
TGTGCCAGCAGTCTCCCCGGCGGGACCTACGAGCAGTACTTC
CASSLPGGTYEQYF
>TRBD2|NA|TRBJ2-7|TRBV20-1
TGCAGTGCCAAAGGGGGACTAGCGGGGAGTTACGAGCAGTACTTC
CSAKGGLAGSYEQYF
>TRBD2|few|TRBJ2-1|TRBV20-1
TGCAGTGCGCCGACTAGCGGGGATTACAATGAGCAGTTCTTC
CSAPTSGDYNEQFF
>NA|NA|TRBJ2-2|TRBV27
TGTGCCAGCAGTTTTGGACAGAGGAACACCGGGGAGCTGTTTTTT
CASSFGQRNTGELFF
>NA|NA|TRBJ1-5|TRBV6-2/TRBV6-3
TGTGCCAGCAGTTTCACTGGAGGACTAGCGCCCCAGCATTTT
CASSFTGGLAPQHF
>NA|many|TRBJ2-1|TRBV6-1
TGTGCCAGCAGAAACCGGGACCCCCGGAATGAGCAGTTCTTC
CASRNRDPRNEQFF
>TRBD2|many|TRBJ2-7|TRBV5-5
TGTGCCAGCAGCCGTCGCCGGGAGGCCTACGAGCAGTACTTC
CASSRRREAYEQYF
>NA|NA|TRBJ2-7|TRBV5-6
TGTGCTAGCAGCTCCCCCGGGCACGAGCAGTACTTC
CASSSPGHEQYF
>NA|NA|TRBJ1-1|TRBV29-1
TGCAGCGTTGAAAGGGAGAGGACTGAAGCTTTCTTT
CSVERERTEAFF
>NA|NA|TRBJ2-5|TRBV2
TGTGCCAGCAAAGGTGCTAGCGTAGAGACCCAGTACTTC
CASKGASVETQYF
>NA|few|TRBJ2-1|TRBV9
TGTGCCAGCAGCACCAACGGGAAAAACAATGAGCAGTTCTTC
CASSTNGKNNEQFF
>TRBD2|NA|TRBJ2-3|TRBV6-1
TGTGCCAGCGGGACTACCACAGATACGCAGTATTTT
CASGTTTDTQYF
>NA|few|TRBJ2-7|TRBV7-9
TGTGCCAGCAGCTTCGAGGTCTCCTACGAGCAGTACTTC
CASSFEVSYEQYF
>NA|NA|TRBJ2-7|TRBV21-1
TGTGTCAGGGTTAACACACGAGGCACTAGCGGCTACGAGCAGTACTTC
CVRVNTRGTSGYEQYF
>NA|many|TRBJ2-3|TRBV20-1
TGCAGTGCTAGAGATCCGGGTTGGACAGATACGCAGTATTTT
CSARDPGWTDTQYF
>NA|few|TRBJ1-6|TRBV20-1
TGCAGTGCTAGGGCGACAGTCTATAATTCACCCCTCCACTTT
CSARATVYNSPLHF
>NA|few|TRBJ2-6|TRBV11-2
TGTGCCAGCAGCGCAGCAACAGGGACCTCTGGGGCCAACGTCCTGACTTTC
CASSAATGTSGANVLTF
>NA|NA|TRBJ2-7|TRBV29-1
TGCAGCGTCCGGACAGCCTACGAGCAGTACTTC
CSVRTAYEQYF
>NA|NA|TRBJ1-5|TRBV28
TGTGCCAGCAGTTTCCCCCAGGGGCCGAGCAATCAGCCCCAGCATTTT
CASSFPQGPSNQPQHF
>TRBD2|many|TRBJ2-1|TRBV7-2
TGTGCCAGCAGCCGCATTCGGGACTACACTGAGCAGTTCTTC
CASSRIRDYTEQFF
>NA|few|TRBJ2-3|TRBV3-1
TGTGCCAGCAGCCCCGCGAGTGGCGGCACAGATACGCAGTATTTT
CASSPASGGTDTQYF
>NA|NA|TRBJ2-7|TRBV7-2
TGTGCCAGCAGCTTTCGAACCATTAGCGAGCAGTACTTC
CASSFRTISEQYF
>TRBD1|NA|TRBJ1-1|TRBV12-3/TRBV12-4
TGTGCCAGCAGTTCACAGGGGAATGCGGACACTGAAGCTTTCTTT
CASSSQGNADTEAFF
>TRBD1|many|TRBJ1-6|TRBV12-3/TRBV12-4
TGTGCCAGCAGTTTAGTGGCCCAACAGGGGGCAAGGTCACCCCTCCACTTT
CASSLVAQQGARSPLHF
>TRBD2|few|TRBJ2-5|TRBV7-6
TGTGCCAGCAGCTCACAACTAGCGGGGACCAAAGAGACCCAGTACTTC
CASSSQLAGTKETQYF
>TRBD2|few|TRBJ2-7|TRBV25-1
TGTGCCAGCAAGCCGGGACTAGCGGGAGGGCGCCAATTGTACTTC
CASKPGLAGGRQLYF
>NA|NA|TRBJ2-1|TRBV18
TGTGCCAGCTCACCTGGGGACGTGGAACAGCCTTACAATGAGCAGTTCTTC
CASSPGDVEQPYNEQFF
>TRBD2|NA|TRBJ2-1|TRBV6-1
TGTGCCAGCAGAGGACTAGCGGGTTGGGAGCAGTTCTTC
CASRGLAGWEQFF
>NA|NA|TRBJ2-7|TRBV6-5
TGTGCCAGCGGCTCGCGACAGAGACGCTACGAGCAGTACTTC
CASGSRQRRYEQYF
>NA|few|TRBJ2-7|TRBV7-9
TGTGCCAGCAGCTTAGCCCAGACAGGCTCCTACGAGCAGTACTTC
CASSLAQTGSYEQYF
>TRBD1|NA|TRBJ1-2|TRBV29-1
TGCAGCGTAGGACAGGGGGAATATGACTACACCTTC
CSVGQGEYDYTF
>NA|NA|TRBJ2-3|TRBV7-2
TGTGCCAGCAGCAGGGACTTGGGGGGCACGCAGTATTTT
CASSRDLGGTQYF
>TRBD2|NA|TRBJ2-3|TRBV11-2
TGTGCCAGCAGCTTTACTAGCGGATCAGATACGCAGTATTTT
CASSFTSGSDTQYF
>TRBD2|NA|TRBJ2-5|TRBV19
TGTGCCAGTAGTATACTTGGCGGGAGGGCCCGGGGAGAGCAGTACTTC
CASSILGGRARGEQYF
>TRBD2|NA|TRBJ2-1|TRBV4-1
TGCGCCAGCAGCCAATCCGACAGCGGGAGCTCCTACAATGAGCAGTTCTTC
CASSQSDSGSSYNEQFF
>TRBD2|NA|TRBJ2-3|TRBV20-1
TGCAGTGCTTGGAAGACTAGCGGGACTGGGACAGATACGCAGTATTTT
CSAWKTSGTGTDTQYF
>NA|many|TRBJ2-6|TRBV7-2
TGTGCCAGCAGCTTACAGCGTGCGTTGGGGGCCAACGTCCTGACTTTC
CASSLQRALGANVLTF
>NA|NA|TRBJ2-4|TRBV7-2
TGTGCCAGCACCCTGTACGGGGCTAGCGACATTCAGTACTTC
CASTLYGASDIQYF
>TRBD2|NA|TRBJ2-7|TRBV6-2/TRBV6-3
TGTGCCAGCAGTTACCGACTAGCGGGGGGCCTCTACGAGCAGTACTTC
CASSYRLAGGLYEQYF